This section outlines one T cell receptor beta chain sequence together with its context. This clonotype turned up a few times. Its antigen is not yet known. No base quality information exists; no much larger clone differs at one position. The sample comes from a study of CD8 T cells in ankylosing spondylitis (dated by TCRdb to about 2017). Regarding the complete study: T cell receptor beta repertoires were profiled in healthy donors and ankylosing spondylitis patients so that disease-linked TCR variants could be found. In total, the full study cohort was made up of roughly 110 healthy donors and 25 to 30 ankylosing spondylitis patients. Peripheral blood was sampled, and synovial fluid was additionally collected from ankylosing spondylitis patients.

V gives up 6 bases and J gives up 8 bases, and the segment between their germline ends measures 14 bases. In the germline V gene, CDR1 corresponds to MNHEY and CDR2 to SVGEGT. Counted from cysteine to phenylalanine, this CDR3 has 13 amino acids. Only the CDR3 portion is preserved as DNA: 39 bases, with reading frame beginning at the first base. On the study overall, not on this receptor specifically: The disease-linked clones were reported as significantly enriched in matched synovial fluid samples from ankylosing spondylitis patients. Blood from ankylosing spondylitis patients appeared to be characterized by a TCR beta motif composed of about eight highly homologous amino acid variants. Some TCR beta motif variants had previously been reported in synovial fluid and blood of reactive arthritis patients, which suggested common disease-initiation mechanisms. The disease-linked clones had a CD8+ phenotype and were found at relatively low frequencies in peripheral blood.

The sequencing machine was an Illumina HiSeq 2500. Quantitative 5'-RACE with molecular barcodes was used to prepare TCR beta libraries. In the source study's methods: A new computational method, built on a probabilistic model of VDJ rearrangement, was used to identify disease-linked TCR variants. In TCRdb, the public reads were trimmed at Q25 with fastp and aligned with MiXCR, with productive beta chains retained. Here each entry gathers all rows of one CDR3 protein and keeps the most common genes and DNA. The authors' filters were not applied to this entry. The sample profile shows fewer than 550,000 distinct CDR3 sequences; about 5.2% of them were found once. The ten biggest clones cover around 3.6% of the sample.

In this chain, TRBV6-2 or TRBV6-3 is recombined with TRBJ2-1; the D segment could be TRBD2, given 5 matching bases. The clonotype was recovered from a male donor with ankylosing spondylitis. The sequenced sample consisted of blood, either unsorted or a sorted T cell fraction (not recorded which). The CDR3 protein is CASSLWLAYEQFF. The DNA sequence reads TGTGCCAGCAGCCTCTGGCTAGCCTATGAGCAGTTCTTC.